This T cell receptor (beta chain) was observed in a study of blood T cell repertoires in COVID-19 (TCRdb year 2020). Turning to the overall study: Samples from collaborators originated in the United States, Italy and Spain and spanned both the acute and convalescent phases of COVID-19. The prospective study material was composed of cDNA or gDNA derived from T cells, B-cell-depleted T cells, or PBMCs. Subjects who had been exposed to COVID-19, were actively infected with it, or had recovered from it provided the deeply sampled blood TCRbeta repertoires that made up the dataset. The repertoires were made available in a free public database intended to serve as a resource for research on the immune response to SARS-CoV-2. Samples came from the ongoing ImmuneRACE study (first 160 participants) plus 1,254 subjects from 6 global collaborators. A de-identified subject ID, COVID-19 status, age in years and sex were almost always included in the sample metadata. Where available, HLA class I and class II types were obtained from metadata supplied by the sample provider rather than from assay-based typing.

Note on this clone: This clone's antigen is unknown. It has no much larger one-base neighbor in the sample; base qualities were not kept.

Study-wide findings and limitations: Clinical and demographic metadata were provided uncurated, with the amount varying by source and participant.

Trimming accounts for 2 bases at V and 5 bases at J, while the number of junction bases matched to no gene is 4. There are 15 amino acids in the CDR3, from cysteine to phenylalanine inclusive. Only the CDR3 region is kept as DNA, spanning 45 bases read in frame from base 1. The germline V gene yields KGHSH for CDR1 and LQKENI for CDR2. TCRbeta CDR3 regions were amplified from genomic DNA using the immunoSEQ Assay, a bias-controlled multiplex PCR. The authors processed their data as follows. The number of nucleated cells in each sample was estimated from the amplification of reference gene primers within the assay. Sequence reads were collapsed and filtered to measure the absolute abundance of every unique TCRbeta CDR3 rearrangement. For each sample, productive Simpson clonality was calculated as the square root of Simpson's diversity index over productive rearrangements. This immuneACCESS table, as held by TCRdb, lists in-frame sequences with V and J called but not all clones. Of the missing ones, under half trace to an unresolved V gene in checked studies; the others have no known cause. V, J and clone size were drawn from that table, and D and trimming were deduced from the DNA. The sample includes about 200,000 clones, with 86% observed a single time. The ten largest clones add up to 3% to 4% of the sample.

Enrolling through a virtual design, the prospective study's participants ranged in age from roughly 18 to 95 years and lived across more than 20 United States geographic areas. Cohort assignment in the prospective study relied on participant-reported clinical history from a screening survey and a study questionnaire. In the prospective study, mobile phlebotomists collected whole blood, serum and a nasopharyngeal or oropharyngeal swab from each participant. Participants in the prospective study had the option to provide additional blood draws and questionnaires over a roughly two-month period. Blood samples from the prospective study were shipped frozen or at room temperature prior to DNA extraction.

The sample consisted of PBMCs or T cells enriched from blood (not recorded which). The sequence is built from TRBV18 and TRBJ1-1, and 11 junction bases match TRBD1. This clonotype was sampled from a woman in her thirties or forties with acute COVID-19. CDR3 loop: CASSPVGQGETEAFF. In nucleotide form, the sequence is TGTGCCAGCTCACCAGTGGGACAGGGGGAGACTGAAGCTTTCTTT.